The 16 T cell receptor beta chains in this list originate from one sample, sequenced in a study of blood T cell repertoires in COVID-19. Only in-frame clones appear in the TCRdb table, and some are missing; sequencing was by immunoSEQ multiplex PCR. The profile shows around 340,000 clones, roughly 90% of them singletons. Sample: PBMCs or T cells enriched from blood (not recorded which). The receptors stem from a woman in her twenties or thirties who had been exposed to COVID-19.

This chain joins TRBV14 and TRBJ2-3; D possibly corresponds to TRBD1 (6 bases). CDR3 length: 15 amino acids. Trimming left V 4 bases short and J 0 bases short, with 11 bases between. Germline CDR1 SGHDN, CDR2 FVKESK. In nucleotides, the CDR3 is TGTGCCAGCAGCCCGCTCCAGGGGAGCACAGATACGCAGTATTTT. Translating gives CASSPLQGSTDTQYF.

J is TRBJ2-6 and V is TRBV3-1 (or the pseudogene TRBV3-2); D is uncertain. V lost 5 bases and J lost 0, with 8 bases in between. The CDR3 length is 15 residues. CDR1 and CDR2 (germline): LGHDT, YNNKEL (reference sequence). CDR3 nucleotides: TGTGCCAGCAGCGCCAGTCGCTCTGGGGCCAACGTCCTGACTTTC. As protein: CASSASRSGANVLTF.

Written as DNA, the CDR3 is TGTGCCATCGCCGACCGGACTAGCGGGAAATACGAGCAGTACTTC. This translates into CAIADRTSGKYEQYF. This chain connects TRBV28 to TRBJ2-7, with TRBD2 identical over 12 bases. The germline gives CDR1 MDHEN, CDR2 SYDVKM. The trim removed 10 bases at V and 4 bases at J, leaving 11 bases unmatched. The CDR3 runs 15 residues. Full variable domain (outside the CDR3, taken from reference TRBV28 and TRBJ2-7): DVKVTQSSRYLVKRTGEKVFLECVQDMDHENMFWYRQDPGLGLRLIYFSYDVKMKEKGDIPEGYSVSREKKERFSLILESASTNQTSMYLCAIADRTSGKYEQYFGPGTRLTVT.

V is TRBV28 and J is TRBJ2-4, with TRBD2 matching over 7 bases. J gave up 3 bases and V 1 base, and 9 bases lay outside the gene matches. CDR3 length: 17 residues. CDR1 is MDHEN and CDR2 is SYDVKM in the germline V gene. The CDR3 spells CASSLLGWGGGKNIQYF. The DNA of the CDR3 is TGTGCCAGCAGTTTATTGGGTTGGGGGGGAGGCAAAAACATTCAGTACTTC.

The chain recombines TRBV12-5 with TRBJ1-5; unclear D gene. This CDR3 contains 14 residues. Germline values: CDR1 LGHNT, CDR2 FRNRAP. Trimming took 9 bases from V and 0 from J, leaving 12 bases between them. CDR3 in amino acids: CASTTDYSNQPQHF. The CDR3 coding sequence is TGTGCTAGCACGACGGACTATAGCAATCAGCCCCAGCATTTT.

Concerning this clone: This same CDR3 is encoded by further DNA sequences in the sample. The genes are TRBV28 and TRBJ2-7, with D tentatively TRBD1 (5 bases). V was cut by 6 bases and J by 3 bases, with 9 bases left in between. CDR3 length: 12 residues. Germline assignment: CDR1 MDHEN and CDR2 SYDVKM. Here the CDR3 reads CASRPDSYEQYF. In DNA, the CDR3 is TGTGCCAGCAGGCCCGACAGCTACGAGCAGTACTTC.

The V gene is TRBV11-3, the J gene TRBJ1-1; D call uncertain. The CDR3 spans 13 residues. The germline CDR1 and CDR2 sequences are SGHNT and YENEEA. V lost 3 bases and J lost 2, with 7 bases in between. The chain's CDR3 is CASSLIENTEAFF. The DNA for the CDR3 is TGTGCCAGCAGCTTGATAGAAAACACTGAAGCTTTCTTT.

This rearrangement joins TRBV5-1 to TRBJ2-7, with 8 bases identical to TRBD2. This CDR3 is 16 amino acids long. Germline V CDR1 and CDR2: SGHRS, YFSETQ. V was pared by 3 bases and J by 5 bases, with 13 bases of the junction left unmatched. The CDR3 spells CASSWGLTAGAHEQYF. The CDR3 nucleotides read TGCGCCAGCAGCTGGGGCCTAACAGCGGGAGCCCACGAGCAGTACTTC.

The gene calls are TRBV13 and TRBJ2-3; D not resolved. V shed 2 bases and J shed 5 bases, with 5 bases lying between them. The CDR3 covers 12 residues. Germline V gene lookup returns CDR1 PRHDT and CDR2 FYEKMQ (reference sequence). Written as DNA, the CDR3 is TGTGCCAGCAGCTTATCGGGAGATACGCAGTATTTT. This translates into CASSLSGDTQYF.

V usage is TRBV9 and J usage is TRBJ2-6, with D possibly matching TRBD2 (5 bases). Germline loops: CDR1 SGDLS, CDR2 YYNGEE. The V end lost 4 bases, the J end lost 0 bases, and 14 bases lay between the germline ends. CDR3 length equals 17 residues. In DNA, the CDR3 is TGTGCCAGCAGCCCACGGGAAGGGCCCTCTGGGGCCAACGTCCTGACTTTC. Its translation is CASSPREGPSGANVLTF.

This clone was recorded a few times. The chain has TRBV27 and TRBJ1-5; 7 bases are a match to TRBD1. The V gene end was trimmed by 2 bases and the J gene end by 1 base; junction bases not matched to a gene: 5. The germline gives CDR1 MNHEY, CDR2 SMNVEV (reference sequence). The CDR3 runs to 16 residues. The CDR3 sequence is CASSLEGAGSNQPQHF. CDR3 nucleotide sequence: TGTGCCAGCAGTTTAGAGGGGGCGGGGAGCAATCAGCCCCAGCATTTT.

This chain uses TRBV11-3 with TRBJ2-3, with a tentative D call TRBD2 (5 bases). Germline loops: CDR1 SGHNT, CDR2 YENEEA. The length of the CDR3 is 13 residues. V shed 3 bases and J shed 6 bases, with 10 bases lying between them. CDR3 in amino acids: CASSFTRADTQYF. Written as DNA, the CDR3 is TGTGCCAGCAGCTTCACGCGGGCGGATACGCAGTATTTT.

V gene TRBV7-2 combines with J gene TRBJ2-4; TRBD2 matches 14 bases. Germline trimming cut 4 bases from V and 1 base from J; bases unmatched to any gene: 9. There are 19 residues in the CDR3. The germline CDR1 and CDR2 sequences are SGHTA and FQGNSA. In nucleotides, the CDR3 is TGTGCCAGCAGCTCCCCCCGTGGGACTAGCGGGAGTGCCAAAAACATTCAGTACTTC. This encodes CASSSPRGTSGSAKNIQYF.

J is TRBJ2-3 and V is TRBV24-1, with 8 bases matching TRBD1. The CDR3 loop spans 18 amino acids. In germline, CDR1 is KGHDR, CDR2 SFDVKD. The V segment lost 4 bases and the J segment 3 bases; nucleotides outside the gene matches: 14. The CDR3 sequence is CATSDSFPQGAATDTQYF. CDR3 nucleotide sequence: TGTGCCACCAGTGACTCCTTTCCTCAGGGGGCTGCAACAGATACGCAGTATTTT.

This rearrangement joins TRBV15 to TRBJ1-2; a weak D match, TRBD1 (6 bases). Trimming shortened V by 3 bases and J by 8 bases, and 7 bases separated the two germline ends. This CDR3 has 11 amino acids. CDR1 is LNHNV, CDR2 YYDKDF, per germline (reference sequence). Here the CDR3 reads CATSSGGGYTF. The CDR3 DNA is TGTGCCACCAGCAGTGGGGGCGGCTACACCTTC.

The chain links TRBV6-2 or TRBV6-3 to TRBJ2-3; 9 nucleotides line up with TRBD1. V dropped 5 bases and J dropped 1; count of bases not matched to a gene: 1. The CDR3 consists of 14 residues. Germline V gene lookup returns CDR1 MNHEY and CDR2 SVGEGT. The CDR3 DNA reads as TGTGCCAGCAGTAGACAGGGGGGCACAGATACGCAGTATTTT. Its translation: CASSRQGGTDTQYF.